Following are 29 T cell receptor beta chains from one sample sequenced in a study of cytomegalovirus exposure and HLA in healthy donors. Both 60 Vbeta primers and 13 Jbeta primers went into the PCR. Here immunoSEQ multiplex PCR was the method, and the copy in TCRdb shows in-frame clones only, minus some. This sample has 90,000 to 150,000 clones; around 81% occur once, and the top ten carry 2% to 2.5%. The sequenced sample was PBMCs. Source of these receptors: a woman between 40 and 55 years old in good health and CMV-seronegative.

CDR3 protein: CASSITGNGYTF. CDR3 bases: TGTGCCAGTAGTATAACGGGGAATGGCTACACCTTC. The rearrangement uses TRBV19 and TRBJ1-2; D call uncertain. This CDR3 is built from 12 residues. In germline, CDR1 is LNHDA, CDR2 SQIVND (reference sequence). Trimming took off 2 bases at V and 6 bases at J, with 7 bases between the two ends. The whole variable domain, remainder taken from reference TRBV19 and TRBJ1-2, is DGGITQSPKYLFRKEGQNVTLSCEQNLNHDAMYWYRQDPGQGLRLIYYSQIVNDFQKGDIAEGYSVSREKKESFPLTVTSAQKNPTAFYLCASSITGNGYTFGSGTRLTVV.

This rearrangement joins TRBV2 to TRBJ2-7; 13 positions match TRBD2. The V gene's germline CDR1 is SNHLY and CDR2 FYNNEI. CDR3 length equals 17 residues. V lost 8 bases, J lost 6 bases, and 16 bases stayed unmatched. The CDR3 loop reads CASLPPLLAGGPGEQYF. The CDR3 DNA sequence: TGTGCCAGCCTCCCCCCGCTACTAGCGGGAGGGCCTGGCGAGCAGTACTTC.

This chain links TRBV5-8 with TRBJ2-1; TRBD1 agrees at 12 bases. Germline CDR1 and CDR2: SGHTS and YDEGEE. There are 16 residues in the CDR3. V shed 1 base and J 8 bases; nucleotides not matched to a gene: 7. CDR3 sequence reads: CASSLPGQGATYEQFF. The CDR3 DNA sequence: TGTGCCAGCAGCTTGCCGGGACAGGGGGCAACGTATGAGCAGTTCTTC.

The chain is built from TRBV11-2 and TRBJ1-1, with TRBD1 as a possible D gene (5 bases). The V gene lost 6 bases and the J gene lost 7 bases, with 15 bases spanning the gap. Germline V gene data show CDR1 as SGHAT and CDR2 as FQNNGV. This CDR3 comprises 13 residues. CDR3 residues: CASRGRGKDEAFF. In DNA form, the CDR3 reads TGTGCCAGCAGGGGACGGGGGAAAGATGAAGCTTTCTTT.

This sequence joins TRBV27 and TRBJ1-5; tentatively, D is TRBD1 (6 bases). Trimming took off 4 bases at V and 4 bases at J, with 11 bases between the two ends. There are 14 residues in the CDR3. Germline lookup yields CDR1 MNHEY and CDR2 SMNVEV (reference sequence). DNA of the CDR3: TGTGCCAGCAGTTCCGCAGGGGAGAATCAGCCCCAGCATTTT. Translation gives CASSSAGENQPQHF.

Written as DNA, the CDR3 is TGCGCCAGCAGTAGACAGGAGACCTACAATGAGCAGTTCTTC. Protein: CASSRQETYNEQFF. V gene TRBV4-3 combines with J gene TRBJ2-1; D is possibly TRBD1 (6 bases). The CDR3 runs 14 residues. The germline CDR1 and CDR2 sequences are LGHNA and YSLEER. Trimming pared 6 bases from V and 2 bases from J, leaving 11 bases between.

This clone was seen a few times. The chain is built from TRBV2 and TRBJ2-3; perhaps TRBD2 as D (5 bases). The germline gives CDR1 SNHLY, CDR2 FYNNEI. V dropped 6 bases and J dropped 4 bases, with 11 bases sitting between them. The CDR3 sequence is 13 residues long. The CDR3 nucleotides read TGTGCCAGCAGCTCGGACTGGGCAGATACGCAGTATTTT. This gives the protein CASSSDWADTQYF.

The chain has TRBV27 and TRBJ2-7, with TRBD2 matching over 9 bases. This CDR3 contains 15 residues. Germline loops: CDR1 MNHEY, CDR2 SMNVEV (reference sequence). Unmatched junction bases numbered 10, after V lost 7 bases and J lost 3 bases. DNA for the CDR3: TGTGCCAGCACCCCCCTAGCGGGGCTCAACTACGAGCAGTACTTC. Amino acids: CASTPLAGLNYEQYF.

The chain employs TRBV6-4 and TRBJ1-5; D might be TRBD1 (5 bases). From germline, CDR1 is MRHNA and CDR2 SNTAGT. The ends were cut back, 2 bases at V and 6 bases at J, with 14 bases in the middle. The CDR3 loop spans 15 amino acids. Written as DNA, the CDR3 is TGTGCCAGCAGTGACCCACAGGTTCGGGCTCAGCCCCAGCATTTT. Translated, it gives CASSDPQVRAQPQHF.

This chain links TRBV7-3 with TRBJ2-2; the D gene is possibly TRBD2 (6 bases). CDR1 is SGHTA, CDR2 FQGTGA, per germline. The CDR3 runs 14 residues. Trimming cost V 4 bases and J 12 bases, with 18 bases left between them. In nucleotides, the CDR3 is TGTGCCAGCAGCTCACCGGGGGACCCTTCAAAGCTGTTTTTT. Its protein product is CASSSPGDPSKLFF.

This clone was observed a few times. The CDR3 here is CASSLLAGNYEQYF. Here the CDR3 DNA reads TGTGCCAGCAGCTTGCTTGCAGGGAACTACGAGCAGTACTTC. This chain links TRBV5-6 with TRBJ2-7, with a possible D match to TRBD1 (5 bases). The CDR3 has 14 residues. CDR1 SGHDT and CDR2 YYEEEE come from the germline V gene. V shed 1 base and J shed 3 bases, with 11 bases lying between them.

This clone has a handful of counts. The chain recombines TRBV27 with TRBJ1-1; perhaps TRBD1 as D (6 bases). The CDR3 consists of 14 residues. CDR1 and CDR2 from the germline V gene are MNHEY and SMNVEV (reference sequence). The V and J ends lost 6 bases and 3 bases respectively, with 14 bases between them. The CDR3 DNA sequence: TGTGCCAGCAGGCTACAGGGCTTGCACACTGAAGCTTTCTTT. Its protein product is CASRLQGLHTEAFF.

The chain couples TRBV5-1 to TRBJ2-2; 10 bases are a match to TRBD2. Trimming removed 2 bases from V and 5 bases from J; junction bases left unmatched: 18. This CDR3 has 20 residues. Per the germline V gene, CDR1 is SGHRS and CDR2 is YFSETQ. CDR3 in DNA: TGCGCCAGCAGCTTACTCATCCTCTCTAGCGGGGGAGGGGATACCGGGGAGCTGTTTTTT. Its protein is CASSLLILSSGGGDTGELFF.

This rearrangement joins TRBV6-1 to TRBJ1-5; D gene ambiguous. V was trimmed by 0 bases and J by 4 bases, leaving 4 bases between them. CDR3 size: 13 residues. Looked up from germline, CDR1 is MNHNS and CDR2 is SASEGT. Written as DNA, the CDR3 is TGTGCCAGCAGTGAAGCCAGAAATCAGCCCCAGCATTTT. This sequence encodes CASSEARNQPQHF.

This chain links TRBV18 with TRBJ2-7, with 11 bases aligning to TRBD2. The CDR3 has 18 residues. V lost 2 bases and J lost 3; bases outside the gene matches: 12. Germline CDR1 is KGHSH and CDR2 is LQKENI. Written as DNA, the CDR3 is TGTGCCAGCTCACCAGGTATAAAACTAGCGGGAGTCGACTACGAGCAGTACTTC. Its translation is CASSPGIKLAGVDYEQYF.

The chain links TRBV6-1 to TRBJ1-5; a possible D gene is TRBD1 (5 bases). CDR1 is MNHNS and CDR2 is SASEGT in the germline V gene. The CDR3 runs 15 residues. V gave up 6 bases and J gave up 0 bases, with 12 bases separating them. In nucleotides, the CDR3 is TGTGCCAGCAGGGGAGGGACGGGTAGCAATCAGCCCCAGCATTTT. This translates into CASRGGTGSNQPQHF.

The chain combines TRBV28 with TRBJ2-7; possible D gene TRBD1, 5 bases. The CDR3 is 12 amino acids. The germline V and J ends were trimmed by 6 bases and 2 bases, with 8 bases remaining between them. CDR1 and CDR2 (germline): MDHEN, SYDVKM. The DNA for the CDR3 is TGTGCCAGCAGATCGACAGCCTACGAGCAGTACTTC. The encoded protein is CASRSTAYEQYF.

This clone was detected a few times. V and J are TRBV4-3 and TRBJ1-1; no reliable D call. The CDR3 consists of 15 residues. V was clipped by 0 bases and J by 14 bases, with 22 bases between them. Germline CDR1 is LGHNA and CDR2 is YSLEER. This CDR3 is CASSQELRQVDYFFF. In DNA, the CDR3 is TGCGCCAGCAGCCAAGAGCTTCGGCAGGTCGACTACTTCTTCTTT.

The chain employs TRBV4-1 and TRBJ2-1; 8 bases match TRBD2. V trimming: 2 bases; J trimming: 2 bases; junction bases outside the gene matches: 5. Germline loops: CDR1 MGHRA, CDR2 YSYEKL. The CDR3 is 16 residues long. CDR3 sequence (DNA): TGCGCCAGCAGCCAATTAGGCGGGGGGCCCTACAATGAGCAGTTCTTC. Protein: CASSQLGGGPYNEQFF.

V usage is TRBV7-6 and J usage is TRBJ2-1; 7 bases are a match to TRBD2. CDR3 size: 17 residues. V trimming: 2 bases; J trimming: 2 bases; junction bases outside the gene matches: 9. Germline loops: CDR1 SGHVS, CDR2 FNYEAQ. CDR3: CASSLRSRRETYNEQFF. Written as DNA, the CDR3 is TGTGCCAGCAGCTTACGGTCGCGGCGGGAGACCTACAATGAGCAGTTCTTC. Together with reference TRBV7-6 and TRBJ2-1, the CDR3 gives the full variable domain: GAGVSQSPRYKVTKRGQDVALRCDPISGHVSLYWYRQALGQGPEFLTYFNYEAQQDKSGLPNDRFSAERPEGSISTLTIQRTEQRDSAMYRCASSLRSRRETYNEQFFGPGTRLTVL.

The genes are TRBV27 and TRBJ2-2; 10 bases fit TRBD1. CDR3 length: 16 residues. The germline CDR1 and CDR2 sequences are MNHEY and SMNVEV (reference sequence). Trimming took 6 bases from V and 2 from J; bases not matched to a gene: 6. CDR3 bases: TGTGCCAGCAGCCTGCGGGACAGGGGTAACACCGGGGAGCTGTTTTTT. Protein product: CASSLRDRGNTGELFF.

This rearrangement joins TRBV27 to TRBJ2-3, with D perhaps TRBD2 (6 bases). V was clipped by 6 bases and J by 5 bases, with 12 bases between them. Germline V gene sequence: CDR1 MNHEY, CDR2 SMNVEV (reference sequence). The CDR3 consists of 13 residues. DNA for the CDR3: TGTGCCAGCAGGAGACGGGAGTTAGATACGCAGTATTTT. This translates into CASRRRELDTQYF.

The J gene is TRBJ1-1, the V gene TRBV28; D is undetermined. V was shortened by 4 bases and J by 5 bases, with 11 bases between the two germline ends. The CDR3 has 13 amino acids. Per germline, CDR1 MDHEN and CDR2 SYDVKM. CDR3 bases: TGTGCCAGCAGTTGGGGAGTTGAGACTGAAGCTTTCTTT. Protein product: CASSWGVETEAFF.

This clone was picked up one time. J is TRBJ2-1 and V is TRBV9; 9 bases fit TRBD2. Germline-derived CDR1 and CDR2 are SGDLS and YYNGEE. CDR3 length equals 15 residues. J was trimmed by 4 bases and V by 3 bases; bases with no gene match: 5. The CDR3 region has the DNA TGTGCCAGCAGCGAGCTAGCGGGAACTTACAATGAGCAGTTCTTC. Translating gives CASSELAGTYNEQFF.

The V gene is TRBV4-2, the J gene TRBJ1-1, with D perhaps TRBD1 (5 bases). The CDR3 totals 14 residues. CDR1 is LGHNA, CDR2 YNFKEQ, per germline. Trimming removed 8 bases from V and 3 bases from J, with 16 bases in between. The CDR3 DNA follows: TGTGCCAGCGGTTCTCAGGGAGGTTACACTGAAGCTTTCTTT. As protein: CASGSQGGYTEAFF.

The gene calls are TRBV13 and TRBJ1-5; D is possibly TRBD1 (5 bases). Germline assignment: CDR1 PRHDT and CDR2 FYEKMQ (reference sequence). CDR3 length: 14 amino acids. The germline V and J ends were trimmed by 4 bases and 2 bases, with 9 bases remaining between them. This CDR3 reads CASSSRGGNQPQHF. CDR3 sequence (DNA): TGTGCCAGCAGCTCCCGGGGGGGCAATCAGCCCCAGCATTTT. Filled out from reference TRBV13 and TRBJ1-5, the complete variable domain reads AAGVIQSPRHLIKEKRETATLKCYPIPRHDTVYWYQQGPGQDPQFLISFYEKMQSDKGSIPDRFSAQQFSDYHSELNMSSLELGDSALYFCASSSRGGNQPQHFGDGTRLSIL.

The V call is TRBV19, the J call TRBJ2-5; 7 nucleotides align to TRBD1. Losses at the gene ends were 2 bases for V and 4 bases for J; bases not matched to a gene: 4. The CDR3 is 14 residues long. The germline CDR1 and CDR2 sequences are LNHDA and SQIVND (reference sequence). The CDR3 region is CASSIKGGRETQYF. The CDR3 DNA sequence: TGTGCCAGTAGTATAAAAGGGGGCCGAGAGACCCAGTACTTC.

The chain uses TRBV25-1 and TRBJ1-3, with 7 bases lining up with TRBD1. Germline assignment: CDR1 MGHDK and CDR2 SYGVNS. V shed 4 bases and J 6 bases; nucleotides not matched to a gene: 3. CDR3 size: 13 residues. The CDR3: CASSADRVNTIYF. The CDR3 DNA reads as TGTGCCAGCAGTGCCGACAGGGTAAACACCATATATTTT.

The rearrangement joins TRBV30 to TRBJ1-5, with D maybe TRBD1 (5 bases). The CDR3 consists of 15 residues. The V end was cut by 0 bases, the J end by 2 bases, with 11 bases between. In germline, CDR1 is GTSNPN, CDR2 SVGIG (reference sequence). CDR3 bases: TGTGCCTGGAGTGTGCGGGGGTTGGGCAATCAGCCCCAGCATTTT. Its translation: CAWSVRGLGNQPQHF.